The rows below give T cell receptor beta chains drawn from one sample of a study of CD4 T cells in relation to SARS-CoV-2 and coronaviruses. Generated by immunoSEQ multiplex PCR, the TCRdb table keeps only in-frame clones and is missing some. The data hold 37,000 or so clones, with 70% to 90% observed a single time. The sample comprised memory CD4+ T cells from PBMCs. These TCRs come from an adult with COVID-19. The CDR3 runs from the conserved cysteine through the conserved F or W. Fields, in order: J gene, D gene, V gene, clone size, CDR3 DNA, CDR3 protein. The D gene is left open where the match is weak. Expanded clones are given a class, and other clones once, few, many or no size at all.

TRBJ1-2 | NA | TRBV29-1 | once | TGCAGCGTTGAAGAGTTTAACTATGGCTACACCTTC | CSVEEFNYGYTF
TRBJ2-4 | TRBD1 | TRBV5-1 | NA | TGCGCCAGCAGCTTGAGGACAGGGAAGTTGAGCATTCAGTACTTC | CASSLRTGKLSIQYF
TRBJ2-3 | NA | TRBV7-2 | NA | TGTGCCAGCAGCTTAGCGGGACCTTCAGCCCTCGCGTTC | CASSLAGPSALAF
TRBJ2-3 | TRBD2 | TRBV5-4 | once | TGTGCCAGCAGAACCGGACTAGCGGGCACAGATACGCAGTATTTT | CASRTGLAGTDTQYF
TRBJ2-1 | TRBD2 | TRBV27 | NA | TGTGCCAGCAGTTTATTACTAGCGGGAGTCAGTGGGAATGAGCAGTTCTTC | CASSLLLAGVSGNEQFF
TRBJ1-2 | TRBD1 | TRBV19 | NA | TGTGCCAGTAGTATGGTTGGGACAGGCTATGGCTACACCTTC | CASSMVGTGYGYTF
TRBJ2-3 | NA | TRBV7-9 | NA | TGTGCCAGCAGCCTTCAGGGGACTCGGGGAGATACGCAGTATTTT | CASSLQGTRGDTQYF
TRBJ2-3 | TRBD2 | TRBV4-1 | NA | TGCGCCAGCCGCCTCCTGGCTAGCGGGAGTAAGGATACGCAGTATTTT | CASRLLASGSKDTQYF
TRBJ1-2 | NA | TRBV14 | NA | TGTGCCAGCAGCTCTGGATCCAACCCCCTTGGCTACACCTTC | CASSSGSNPLGYTF
TRBJ1-2 | NA | TRBV5-1 | NA | TGCGCCAGCAGCTTGGAAATAGGGAGGAACTATGGCTACACCTTC | CASSLEIGRNYGYTF
TRBJ2-1 | TRBD2 | TRBV19 | NA | TGTGCCAGTAAAAAGCGGGAGGGCCTCCCTGAGCAGTTCTTC | CASKKREGLPEQFF